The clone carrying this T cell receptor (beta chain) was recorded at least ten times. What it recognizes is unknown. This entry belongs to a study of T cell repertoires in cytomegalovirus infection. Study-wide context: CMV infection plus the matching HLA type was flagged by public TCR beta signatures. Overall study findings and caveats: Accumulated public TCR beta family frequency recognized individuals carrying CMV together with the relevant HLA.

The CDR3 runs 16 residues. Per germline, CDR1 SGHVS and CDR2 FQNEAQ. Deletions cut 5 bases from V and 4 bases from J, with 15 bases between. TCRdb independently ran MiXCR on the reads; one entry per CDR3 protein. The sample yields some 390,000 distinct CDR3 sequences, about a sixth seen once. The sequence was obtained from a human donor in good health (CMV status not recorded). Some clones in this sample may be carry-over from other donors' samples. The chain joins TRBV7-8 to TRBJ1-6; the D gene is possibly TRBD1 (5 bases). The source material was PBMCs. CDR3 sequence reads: CASSPRGTDYNSPLHF. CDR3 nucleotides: TGTGCCAGCAGCCCCCGCGGGACGGATTATAATTCACCCCTCCACTTT.